This paragraph reports one T cell receptor (beta chain). Antigen specificity is unknown. The data belong to a study of glioma-infiltrating T cells after dendritic cell vaccination. The study's findings and limits: Survival was not directly related to TCR clonality in these patients.

Amplification used 60 V beta primers and 13 J beta primers. Using immunoSEQ multiplex PCR, the repertoire was profiled, and TCRdb retains in-frame clones only, with some absent. The data show around 89,000 clones, more than 75% seen once. This CDR3 contains 15 residues. V shed 6 bases and J 6 bases; nucleotides not matched to a gene: 11. Germline V gene data show CDR1 as SNHLY and CDR2 as FYNNEI. This TCR derives from a human donor with glioblastoma. The starting material was blood, obtained before dendritic cell vaccination. The V call is TRBV2, the J call TRBJ1-5; 7 nucleotides agree with TRBD1. CDR3 in DNA: TGTGCCAGCAGACGGGCCGACAGGGAGGTTCAGCCCCAGCATTTT. Its protein is CASRRADREVQPQHF.